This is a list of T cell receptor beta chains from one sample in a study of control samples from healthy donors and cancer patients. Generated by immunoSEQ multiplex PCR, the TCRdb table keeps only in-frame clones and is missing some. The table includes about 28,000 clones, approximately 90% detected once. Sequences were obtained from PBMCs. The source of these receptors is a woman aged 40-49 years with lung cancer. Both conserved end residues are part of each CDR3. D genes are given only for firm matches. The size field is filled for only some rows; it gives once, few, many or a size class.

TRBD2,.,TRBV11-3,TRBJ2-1,TGTGCCAGCAGCTTAGTTTCGAGCGGGGGTTTGAATGAGCAGTTCTTC,CASSLVSSGGLNEQFF
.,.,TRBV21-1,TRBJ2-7,TGTGCCAGCAGCAAAGATCGACTAGCGGGGGCCCTCTCCTACGAGCAGTACTTC,CASSKDRLAGALSYEQYF
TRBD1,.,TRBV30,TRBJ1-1,TGTGCCTGTGGGACAGGGGGAGGTCGCGAAGCTTTCTTT,CACGTGGGREAFF
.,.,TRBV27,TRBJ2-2,TGTGCCAGCAGTTGGAGCACCGGGGAGCTGTTTTTT,CASSWSTGELFF
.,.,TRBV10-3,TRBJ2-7,TGTGCCGCAAAAAGGTCCGACTCCTACGAGCAGTACTTC,CAAKRSDSYEQYF
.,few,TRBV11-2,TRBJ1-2,TGTGCCAGCAGCTTAGGAGGGTATGGCTACACCTTC,CASSLGGYGYTF
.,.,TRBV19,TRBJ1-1,TGTGCCAGTAGTATTGGGGTGATAGTCACTGAAGCTTTCTTT,CASSIGVIVTEAFF
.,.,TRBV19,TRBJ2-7,TGTGCCAGTAGTGCGGCAGCTTCCTACGAGCAGTACTTC,CASSAAASYEQYF
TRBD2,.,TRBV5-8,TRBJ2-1,TGTGCCAGCAGCGCGGGACTAGCGGGCTCTATCGTAGACTACAATGAGCAGTTCTTC,CASSAGLAGSIVDYNEQFF
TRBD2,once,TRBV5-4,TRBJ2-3,TGTGCCAGCAGGGGAGGGCTAGCGGGCACAGATACGCAGTATTTT,CASRGGLAGTDTQYF
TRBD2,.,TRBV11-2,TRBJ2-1,TGTGCCAGCAGCTCTAATCGGGGGGGCTCCTACAATGAGCAGTTCTTC,CASSSNRGGSYNEQFF
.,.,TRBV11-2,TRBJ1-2,TGTGCCAGCAGCCCTTTGGGGGGGTTCCATGGCTACACCTTC,CASSPLGGFHGYTF
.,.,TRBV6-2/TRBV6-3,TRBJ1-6,TGTGCCAGCAGCCGGGTAGGGCCGAATTCACCCCTCCACTTT,CASSRVGPNSPLHF
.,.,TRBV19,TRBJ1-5,TGTGCCAGTAGTAGACTCGGTGAGGATCAGCCCCAGCATTTT,CASSRLGEDQPQHF
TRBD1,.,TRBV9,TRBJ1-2,TGTGCCAGCAGCGTAGGGGCAGGGGGGGCCTATGGCTACACCTTC,CASSVGAGGAYGYTF
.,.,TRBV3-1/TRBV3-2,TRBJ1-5,TGTGCCAGCAGCCCGGACGTGCGCAATCAGCCCCAGCATTTT,CASSPDVRNQPQHF
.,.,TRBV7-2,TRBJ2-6,TGTGCCAGCAGCTTCCGGGGGGCCTCCTCTGGGGCCAACGTCCTGACTTTC,CASSFRGASSGANVLTF
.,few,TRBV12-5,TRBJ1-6,TGTGCTAGTGGTTTGCCCAATTCACCCCTCCACTTT,CASGLPNSPLHF
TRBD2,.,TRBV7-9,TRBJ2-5,TGTGCCAGCAGCCCCTCTAGCGGGGCTCAAGAGACCCAGTACTTC,CASSPSSGAQETQYF
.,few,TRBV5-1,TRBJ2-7,TGCGCCAGCAGCTTGTGGGGCGGAACCTACGAGCAGTACTTC,CASSLWGGTYEQYF
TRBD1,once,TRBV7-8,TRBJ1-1,TGTGCCAGCAGCTTCCAGGGGGCTGGTGAAGCTTTCTTT,CASSFQGAGEAFF
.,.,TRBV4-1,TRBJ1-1,TGCGCCAGCAGCCAAGGTAGGTGGTCCGGCGGGCAGGAGAACACTGAAGCTTTCTTT,CASSQGRWSGGQENTEAFF
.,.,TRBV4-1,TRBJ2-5,TGCGCCAGCAGCCAAGGGCCTGACAGGACGACTAAACGGACCCAGTACTTC,CASSQGPDRTTKRTQYF
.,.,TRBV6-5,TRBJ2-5,TGTGCCAGCAGTTACTCGTCGGGGGGCCCGGAGACCCAGTACTTC,CASSYSSGGPETQYF
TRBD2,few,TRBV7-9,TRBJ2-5,TGTGCCAGCAGCACGGGACTAGCGGGGGGAGCACCATCTCGGACCCAGTACTTC,CASSTGLAGGAPSRTQYF
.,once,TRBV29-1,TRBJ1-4,TGCAGCGTTCGGGGTCAAAATGAAAAACTGTTTTTT,CSVRGQNEKLFF
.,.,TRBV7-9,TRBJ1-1,TGTGCCAGCAGCCATGGACGGACTGAAGCTTTCTTT,CASSHGRTEAFF
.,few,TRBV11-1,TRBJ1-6,TGTGCCAGCACCGAGAGGTTTTCTCGGTCACCCCTCCACTTT,CASTERFSRSPLHF
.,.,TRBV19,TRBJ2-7,TGTGCCAGTAGTATAGGTGGGAGCTACGAGCAGTACTTC,CASSIGGSYEQYF
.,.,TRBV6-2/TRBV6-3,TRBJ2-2,TGTGCCAGCAGTTACCTTAGGGGACTGAACACCGGGGAGCTGTTTTTT,CASSYLRGLNTGELFF
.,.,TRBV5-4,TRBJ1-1,TGTGCCAGCAGCTCCTCGCGTAACATTCATACAGAGGGCACTGAAGCTTTCTTT,CASSSSRNIHTEGTEAFF
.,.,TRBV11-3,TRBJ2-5,TGTGCCAGCAGCAGACACCAACAAGAGACCCAGTACTTC,CASSRHQQETQYF
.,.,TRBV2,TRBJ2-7,TGTGCCAGCAGTGGGGGCCAGGGGAGATACGAGCAGTACTTC,CASSGGQGRYEQYF
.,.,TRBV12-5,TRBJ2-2,TGTGCTAGTGGTAGAGGGGGTACCACCGGGGAGCTGTTTTTT,CASGRGGTTGELFF
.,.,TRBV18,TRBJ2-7,TGTGCCAGCTCACCGACAGGTGGCGAGCAGTACTTC,CASSPTGGEQYF
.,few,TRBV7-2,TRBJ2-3,TGTGCCAGCAGCCCAGCCGGGGCCTCTCGGGATACGCAGTATTTT,CASSPAGASRDTQYF
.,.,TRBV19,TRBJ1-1,TGTGCCAGTAGTATAGGGATTGAGGGCGCGGTCACTGAAGCTTTCTTT,CASSIGIEGAVTEAFF
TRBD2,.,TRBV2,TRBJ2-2,TGTGCCATCCCGGGGGGGGCAGCGATCGGGGAGCTGTTTTTT,CAIPGGAAIGELFF
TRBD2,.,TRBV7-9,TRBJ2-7,TGTGCCAGCAGCGGGCCCGGGGGGAGCTACGAGCAGTACTTC,CASSGPGGSYEQYF
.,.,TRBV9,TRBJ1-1,TGTGCCAGCAGTCGGTTGATGAACACTGAAGCTTTCTTT,CASSRLMNTEAFF
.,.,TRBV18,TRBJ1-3,TGTGCCAGCTCGAACAGAGGGAGCTCTGGAAACACCATATATTTT,CASSNRGSSGNTIYF
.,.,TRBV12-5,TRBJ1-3,TGTGCTAGTGGAGGGGACGGAAACACCATATATTTT,CASGGDGNTIYF
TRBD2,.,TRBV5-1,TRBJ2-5,TGCGCCAGCAGCCTGCCGGGACTAGCGGGGACTCAAGAGACCCAGTACTTC,CASSLPGLAGTQETQYF
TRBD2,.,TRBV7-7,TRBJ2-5,TGTGCCAGCAGCCCCGGACTAGCGGGGGGGCCTCAAGAGACCCAGTACTTC,CASSPGLAGGPQETQYF
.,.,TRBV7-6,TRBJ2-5,TGTGCCAGCAGCTTGGACGAGGGGTTCCAAGAGACCCAGTACTTC,CASSLDEGFQETQYF
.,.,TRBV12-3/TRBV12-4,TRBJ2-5,TGTGCCAGCAGTTTCCACCAAGAGACCCAGTACTTC,CASSFHQETQYF
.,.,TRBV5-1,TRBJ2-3,TGCGCCAGCAGTTTCTTAGATACGCAGTATTTT,CASSFLDTQYF
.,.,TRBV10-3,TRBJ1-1,TGTGCCATCAGTGACAGGACTGAAGCTTTCTTT,CAISDRTEAFF
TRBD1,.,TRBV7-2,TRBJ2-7,TGTGCCAGCAGCTCGACAGGGCCAGGGGAGCAGTACTTC,CASSSTGPGEQYF
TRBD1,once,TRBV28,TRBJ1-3,TGTGCCAGCAGTTCCGCCGGGACAGGGGCACACACCATATATTTT,CASSSAGTGAHTIYF
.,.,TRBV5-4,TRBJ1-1,TGTGCCAGCAGCTTGGCGTCCGGTGAAGCTTTCTTT,CASSLASGEAFF
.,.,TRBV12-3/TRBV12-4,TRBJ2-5,TGTGCCAGCAGTCTGCTAAGGGAGACCCAGTACTTC,CASSLLRETQYF
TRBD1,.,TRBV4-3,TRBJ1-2,TGCGCCAGCAGCCAAGATTGGACAGGCTCCCGTGGCTACACCTTC,CASSQDWTGSRGYTF
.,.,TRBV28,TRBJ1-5,TGTGCCAGCAGTAGGTCCCTGGCGGGCAATCAGCCCCAGCATTTT,CASSRSLAGNQPQHF
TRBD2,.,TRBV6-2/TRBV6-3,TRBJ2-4,TGTGCCAGCAGTTACCTGAGCGGGGGGCCGAAAAACATTCAGTACTTC,CASSYLSGGPKNIQYF
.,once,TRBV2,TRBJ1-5,TGTGCCAGCAGTGATAGGGGGACCTATAATCAGCCCCAGCATTTT,CASSDRGTYNQPQHF
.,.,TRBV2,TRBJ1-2,TGTGCCAGCAGTGCACAGGGTCCTGGCTACACCTTC,CASSAQGPGYTF
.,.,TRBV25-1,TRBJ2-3,TGTGCCAGCAGTTTATTGAGCACAGATACGCAGTATTTT,CASSLLSTDTQYF